A selection of T cell receptor beta chains follows, all from one sample in a study of OX40 agonist ivuxolimab in advanced cancers. Clones were read by immunoSEQ multiplex PCR, and TCRdb kept only the in-frame ones, dropping some. This sample carries more than 80,000 clones, 70% to 90% of them seen once, and the ten largest clones take about 1.9%. The sample was CD4+ or CD8+ T cells sorted from blood, taken in a trial of the OX40 agonist ivuxolimab. The source of these receptors is an adult with an advanced solid tumor such as melanoma, head and neck, liver or kidney cancer. CDR3s include the opening cysteine and the closing phenylalanine or tryptophan. D genes are given only for firm matches. Clone size is stated in some rows and not others, as once, few, many or a class when expanded.

j_call v_call d_call clone_size cdr3_aa cdr3_nt
TRBJ2-3 TRBV29-1 TRBD2 . CSVETSGITDTQYF TGCAGCGTTGAAACTAGCGGGATTACAGATACGCAGTATTTT
TRBJ2-1 TRBV4-2 . . CASSQTGLGSYNEQFF TGTGCCAGCAGCCAAACGGGACTCGGGTCCTACAATGAGCAGTTCTTC
TRBJ2-5 TRBV5-4 . . CASSLTGDSETQYF TGTGCCAGCAGCTTGACAGGTGACTCGGAGACCCAGTACTTC
TRBJ2-7 TRBV7-3 TRBD2 . CASIWREGLWEQYF TGTGCCAGCATTTGGCGGGAGGGCCTCTGGGAGCAGTACTTC
TRBJ2-4 TRBV5-1 TRBD1 . CASSGGQDNIQYF TGCGCCAGCAGCGGGGGACAGGACAACATTCAGTACTTC
TRBJ2-1 TRBV4-1 . . CASSQDRQGSYNEQFF TGCGCCAGCAGCCAAGATAGGCAGGGCTCCTACAATGAGCAGTTCTTC
TRBJ2-1 TRBV28 . . CASAVPSVNNEQFF TGTGCCAGCGCTGTTCCTAGCGTCAACAATGAGCAGTTCTTC
TRBJ1-1 TRBV30 . once CARFGGREAFF TGTGCCCGGTTCGGGGGTCGGGAAGCTTTCTTT
TRBJ1-3 TRBV9 . . CASSVPDGGMDSGNTIYF TGTGCCAGCAGTGTACCAGATGGGGGCATGGACTCTGGAAACACCATATATTTT
TRBJ2-5 TRBV5-1 . . CASSLAGGDGQETQYF TGCGCCAGCAGCTTGGCCGGGGGTGACGGACAAGAGACCCAGTACTTC
TRBJ2-2 TRBV7-9 . . CASSRTLSTGELFF TGTGCCAGCAGCCGGACCCTAAGCACCGGGGAGCTGTTTTTT
TRBJ2-1 TRBV5-1 . . CASSLVGDEQFF TGCGCCAGCAGCTTGGTAGGGGATGAGCAGTTCTTC
TRBJ2-3 TRBV10-3 TRBD1 . CAIKGTVSTDTQYF TGTGCCATCAAGGGGACAGTTAGCACAGATACGCAGTATTTT
TRBJ2-1 TRBV5-4 TRBD2 . CASSLGGGDNEQFF TGTGCCAGCAGCTTGGGGGGAGGGGACAATGAGCAGTTCTTC
TRBJ2-1 TRBV7-8 TRBD1 . CASSTQGLEQFF TGTGCCAGCAGCACACAGGGGCTTGAGCAGTTCTTC
TRBJ1-1 TRBV6-1 . . CASSGQVIRNTEAFF TGTGCCAGCAGTGGACAGGTAATTCGGAACACTGAAGCTTTCTTT
TRBJ2-7 TRBV19 TRBD1 few CASSRQGGYEQYF TGTGCCAGTAGCAGACAGGGGGGCTACGAGCAGTACTTC
TRBJ2-3 TRBV5-1 TRBD1 . CASSLTYQGAGTDTQYF TGCGCCAGCAGCTTGACATACCAGGGGGCTGGGACAGATACGCAGTATTTT
TRBJ1-2 TRBV4-2 . . CASSQDTLESHYGYTF TGTGCCAGCAGCCAAGATACCTTGGAAAGCCACTATGGCTACACCTTC
TRBJ2-3 TRBV5-4 TRBD2 . CASSFRLAGGGTDTQYF TGTGCCAGCAGCTTCAGACTAGCGGGAGGAGGCACAGATACGCAGTATTTT